Listed here are 32 T cell receptor beta chains from one sample, sequenced in a study of OX40 agonist ivuxolimab in advanced cancers. Data came from immunoSEQ multiplex PCR; TCRdb stores just in-frame clones and leaves some out. The data contain under 25,000 clones, 84% of them singletons. The sample in question was CD4+ or CD8+ T cells sorted from blood, obtained in a trial of the OX40 agonist ivuxolimab. The source is an adult with an advanced solid tumor such as melanoma, head and neck, liver or kidney cancer.

This rearrangement joins TRBV19 to TRBJ2-7, with 11 bases identical to TRBD2. The J segment lost 6 bases and the V segment lost 3 bases, leaving 7 bases of the junction unmatched. The CDR3 sequence is 15 residues long. Germline values: CDR1 LNHDA, CDR2 SQIVND (reference sequence). DNA of the CDR3: TGTGCCAGTAGTATCCTTGGGCTAGCGGGAGGCGAGCAGTACTTC. This codes for CASSILGLAGGEQYF.

This clone was observed a single time. The genes are TRBV5-4 and TRBJ2-7, with D possibly matching TRBD1 (6 bases). The CDR3 runs to 16 residues. Trimming removed 0 bases from V and 1 base from J, with 14 bases in between. Germline V gene data show CDR1 as SGHNT and CDR2 as YYREEE (reference sequence). Here the CDR3 DNA reads TGTGCCAGCAGCTTGGGTGTGACAGGTTTTTCCTACGAGCAGTACTTC. Amino acid sequence: CASSLGVTGFSYEQYF.

CDR3 in DNA: TGTGCCTTCCCACAGGGGCCCTCTGGAAACACCATATATTTT. Translated: CAFPQGPSGNTIYF. This chain uses TRBV30 with TRBJ1-3; 7 bases are shared with TRBD1. CDR3 length: 14 residues. Germline trimming cut 7 bases from V and 0 bases from J; bases unmatched to any gene: 6. Per germline, CDR1 GTSNPN and CDR2 SVGIG (reference sequence).

The V call is TRBV19, the J call TRBJ2-4; the D gene is possibly TRBD1 (6 bases). The V end was cut by 0 bases, the J end by 6 bases, with 15 bases between. This CDR3 comprises 16 residues. CDR1 and CDR2 from the germline V gene are LNHDA and SQIVND (reference sequence). CDR3 coding DNA: TGTGCCAGTAGTATAGATCTGAACAGGGACCGAAACATTCAGTACTTC. Protein sequence: CASSIDLNRDRNIQYF. Full variable domain (missing parts from reference TRBV19 and TRBJ2-4): DGGITQSPKYLFRKEGQNVTLSCEQNLNHDAMYWYRQDPGQGLRLIYYSQIVNDFQKGDIAEGYSVSREKKESFPLTVTSAQKNPTAFYLCASSIDLNRDRNIQYFGAGTRLSVL.

J is TRBJ1-5 and V is TRBV28; D is ambiguous. There are 13 residues in the CDR3. Trimming cost V 9 bases and J 6 bases, with 15 bases left between them. Germline values: CDR1 MDHEN, CDR2 SYDVKM. The CDR3 region is CASRHGWGQPQHF. In DNA form, the CDR3 reads TGTGCCAGTCGGCACGGATGGGGTCAGCCCCAGCATTTT.

This chain uses TRBV13 with TRBJ2-1, with a possible D match to TRBD1 (7 bases). This CDR3 contains 14 residues. V lost 5 bases to trimming and J lost 10 bases, with 18 bases between them. The V gene's germline CDR1 is PRHDT and CDR2 FYEKMQ (reference sequence). CDR3 amino acids: CASSPERDSGEQFF. DNA for the CDR3: TGTGCCAGCAGCCCAGAAAGGGACAGCGGGGAGCAGTTCTTC.

V is TRBV9 and J is TRBJ2-3, with 7 bases that match TRBD2. V trimming: 0 bases; J trimming: 3 bases; junction bases outside the gene matches: 4. CDR3 length equals 15 residues. Germline CDR1 is SGDLS and CDR2 is YYNGEE. Written as DNA, the CDR3 is TGTGCCAGCAGCGTAGTGGCGGGAGAGACAGATACGCAGTATTTT. Protein sequence: CASSVVAGETDTQYF. The full variable domain, completed using reference TRBV9 and TRBJ2-3, is DSGVTQTPKHLITATGQRVTLRCSPRSGDLSVYWYQQSLDQGLQFLIQYYNGEERAKGNILERFSAQQFPDLHSELNLSSLELGDSALYFCASSVVAGETDTQYFGPGTRLTVL.

The chain employs TRBV29-1 and TRBJ1-5; D unclear. The V and J ends lost 7 bases and 6 bases respectively, with 13 bases between them. The CDR3 has 12 amino acids. Germline CDR1 reads SQVTM; CDR2 reads ANQGSEA. The DNA for the CDR3 is TGCAGCGCCTTGCTAGGTGGTCAGCCCCAGCATTTT. Amino acids: CSALLGGQPQHF.

This chain links TRBV21-1 with TRBJ2-2; TRBD1, the table's D call, lacks a check against the DNA. TRBV21-1 is a pseudogene segment. The CDR3 loop spans 16 amino acids. This chain's CDR3 is CASNIDRFANTGELFF. The DNA of the CDR3 is TGTGCCAGCAACATCGACAGGTTCGCGAACACCGGGGAGCTGTTTTTT.

CDR3 coding DNA: TGTGCCAGCAGCGCCCTATCGGGAGGAGGGGAGACCCAGTACTTC. The encoded protein is CASSALSGGGETQYF. J is TRBJ2-5 and V is TRBV9; TRBD2 matches 7 bases. CDR1 is SGDLS and CDR2 is YYNGEE in the germline V gene. This CDR3 has 15 amino acids. V shed 3 bases, J shed 5 bases, and the junction held 10 bases outside the gene matches.

The gene calls are TRBV19 and TRBJ2-3, with a possible D match to TRBD1 (5 bases). The CDR3 sequence is 16 residues long. V was trimmed by 3 bases and J by 3 bases, leaving 16 bases between them. Germline CDR1 reads LNHDA; CDR2 reads SQIVND (reference sequence). CDR3 sequence reads: CASSIPYRGKTDTQYF. The CDR3 DNA is TGTGCCAGTAGTATCCCCTATAGGGGCAAAACAGATACGCAGTATTTT.

The chain is built from TRBV12-5 and TRBJ1-1; D remains ambiguous. V gave up 2 bases and J gave up 6 bases, with 13 bases separating them. The CDR3 runs to 14 residues. Germline CDR1 LGHNT, CDR2 FRNRAP. CDR3 in DNA: TGTGCTAGTGGTTTGACCGGTGCGGGCCCTGAAGCTTTCTTT. It translates to CASGLTGAGPEAFF.

This clone appeared a single time. In nucleotides, the CDR3 is TGTGCCATCAGTGAATTAACAGGGGTGAACACTGAAGCTTTCTTT. Its translation is CAISELTGVNTEAFF. This chain links TRBV10-3 with TRBJ1-1; 7 bases fit TRBD1. With 3 bases clipped from V and 0 bases from J, the junction kept 4 bases outside the gene matches. CDR1 is ENHRY, CDR2 SYGVKD, per germline. The CDR3 contains 15 residues.

The chain links TRBV27 to TRBJ1-1; D gene unclear. V shed 5 bases and J shed 4 bases, with 11 bases lying between them. The CDR3 has 13 residues. Germline V lookup: CDR1 MNHEY, CDR2 SMNVEV (reference sequence). In nucleotides, the CDR3 is TGTGCCAGCAGTCCCGCAGGTGCCACTGAAGCTTTCTTT. It encodes CASSPAGATEAFF.

This clone was recorded once. The chain carries TRBV14 and TRBJ2-2; tentative D call: TRBD2 (5 bases). The germline V and J ends were trimmed by 4 bases and 9 bases, with 15 bases remaining between them. The CDR3 runs 14 residues. The V gene's germline CDR1 is SGHDN and CDR2 FVKESK. CDR3 nucleotides: TGTGCCAGCAGCCTAGGTCCACTAGACCGGGAGCTGTTTTTT. It translates to CASSLGPLDRELFF.

The rearrangement links TRBV5-4 to TRBJ2-2; D gene uncertain. Trimming stripped 4 bases from V and 10 bases from J, with 11 bases between. Germline CDR1 SGHNT, CDR2 YYREEE (reference sequence). The CDR3 is 12 residues long. CDR3 nucleotide sequence: TGTGCCAGCAGCCCTGGTGAGGAGGAGCTGTTTTTT. Translating gives CASSPGEEELFF.

V gene TRBV19 combines with J gene TRBJ1-4, with D perhaps TRBD1 (5 bases). CDR1 and CDR2 (germline): LNHDA, SQIVND (reference sequence). The V end was cut by 3 bases, the J end by 4 bases, with 12 bases between. This CDR3 region has 15 residues. As DNA, the CDR3 is TGTGCCAGTAGTATCCCTTACAGGAGTAATGAAAAACTGTTTTTT. Its protein product is CASSIPYRSNEKLFF.

This chain joins TRBV28 and TRBJ1-1; no clear D. The CDR3 extends over 13 amino acids. V lost 2 bases and J 5 bases, leaving 9 bases between the germline ends. CDR1 and CDR2 (germline): MDHEN, SYDVKM. CDR3 residues: CASSLELQTEAFF. CDR3 nucleotide sequence: TGTGCCAGCAGTTTAGAACTGCAGACTGAAGCTTTCTTT.

J is TRBJ2-5 and V is TRBV19; D is perhaps TRBD1 (6 bases). The J call is doubtful: the DNA matches TRBJ2-7 better. This CDR3 is 14 amino acids long. Germline CDR1 and CDR2: LNHDA and SQIVND (reference sequence). The CDR3 bases are TGTGCCAGTAGTATCCAACAGGGTACGGTCGAGCAGTACTTC. The encoded protein is CASSIQQGTVEQYF.

This chain uses TRBV4-2 with TRBJ2-1; 9 nucleotides align to TRBD2. The CDR3 is 18 amino acids. The germline V gene encodes CDR1 LGHNA and CDR2 YNFKEQ. Trimming removed 0 bases from V and 4 bases from J; junction bases left unmatched: 10. The CDR3 sequence: CASSQDPTGTSSYNEQFF. DNA of the CDR3: TGTGCCAGCAGCCAAGACCCAACCGGGACTAGCTCATACAATGAGCAGTTCTTC.

This clone was counted a single time. CDR3 nucleotides: TGTGCCAGCAGCACCTGGACTAGCGGATACACAGATACGCAGTATTTT. Its protein is CASSTWTSGYTDTQYF. The chain employs TRBV5-4 and TRBJ2-3; 10 bases are a match to TRBD2. In germline, CDR1 is SGHNT, CDR2 YYREEE (reference sequence). This CDR3 is 16 amino acids long. Unmatched junction bases numbered 7, after V lost 4 bases and J lost 2 bases.

The chain carries TRBV6-5 and TRBJ2-1; a weak D match, TRBD2 (6 bases). V was cut by 2 bases and J by 2 bases, with 13 bases left in between. Germline V gene data show CDR1 as MNHEY and CDR2 as SVGAGI. The CDR3 extends over 16 amino acids. This CDR3 is CASSYASGGPYNEQFF. CDR3 coding DNA: TGTGCCAGCAGTTACGCGTCAGGAGGGCCCTACAATGAGCAGTTCTTC.

The gene calls are TRBV9 and TRBJ2-5; 8 bases map to TRBD2. The length of the CDR3 is 13 residues. Germline V gene data show CDR1 as SGDLS and CDR2 as YYNGEE. V shed 6 bases, J shed 4 bases, and the junction held 5 bases outside the gene matches. CDR3 nucleotide sequence: TGTGCCAGCAACCAGCGGGAGTCAGAGACCCAGTACTTC. This codes for CASNQRESETQYF.

The chain has TRBV5-8 and TRBJ2-5; weak D call: TRBD1 (6 bases). The CDR3 totals 15 residues. V lost 0 bases and J 3 bases, leaving 12 bases between the germline ends. Germline values: CDR1 SGHTS, CDR2 YDEGEE. The CDR3 here is CASSLDGTSEETQYF. In DNA form, the CDR3 reads TGTGCCAGCAGCTTGGATGGGACATCGGAAGAGACCCAGTACTTC.

V gene TRBV7-6 combines with J gene TRBJ2-7; D is unresolved. The CDR3 covers 14 residues. Germline CDR1 SGHVS, CDR2 FNYEAQ. Deletions cut 1 base from V and 3 bases from J, with 10 bases between. This CDR3 is CASSLGTLDYEQYF. In DNA, the CDR3 is TGTGCCAGCAGCTTAGGGACCCTCGACTACGAGCAGTACTTC.

The rearrangement links TRBV7-2 to TRBJ2-7; 10 bases are a match to TRBD1. This CDR3 contains 15 residues. From germline, CDR1 is SGHTA and CDR2 FQGNSA. The J segment lost 4 bases and the V segment lost 6 bases, leaving 9 bases of the junction unmatched. The CDR3 coding sequence is TGTGCCAGCAGAATGGGACAGGGGAATTTGTACGAGCAGTACTTC. Translation gives CASRMGQGNLYEQYF.

This sequence joins TRBV6-6 and TRBJ2-7, with D perhaps TRBD1 (6 bases). Deletions cut 5 bases from V and 3 bases from J, with 17 bases between. The V gene's germline CDR1 is MNHNY and CDR2 SVGAGI (reference sequence). CDR3 size: 15 residues. CDR3 in DNA: TGTGCCAGCAGTGATGGGGGCGACACCCGCTACGAGCAGTACTTC. It codes for CASSDGGDTRYEQYF.

The genes are TRBV21-1 and TRBJ1-1. TRBV21-1 constitutes a pseudogene. The CDR3 has 18 amino acids. CDR3 in DNA: TGTGCCAGCAGCAAAGGTCAGACGTTAGTCCTTTGTAACACTGAAGCTTTCTTT. Amino acids: CASSKGQTLVLCNTEAFF.

In this sample, this clone turned up once. This chain connects TRBV28 to TRBJ2-7; 8 nucleotides agree with TRBD1. Germline lookup yields CDR1 MDHEN and CDR2 SYDVKM. With V trimmed by 6 bases and J by 4 bases, 11 bases remained unmatched. This CDR3 comprises 15 residues. The CDR3 is CASSRLWTGIYEQYF. The CDR3 nucleotides are TGTGCCAGCAGCCGCCTGTGGACAGGGATTTACGAGCAGTACTTC. The variable domain in full, completed from reference TRBV28 and TRBJ2-7, reads DVKVTQSSRYLVKRTGEKVFLECVQDMDHENMFWYRQDPGLGLRLIYFSYDVKMKEKGDIPEGYSVSREKKERFSLILESASTNQTSMYLCASSRLWTGIYEQYFGPGTRLTVT.

The gene calls are TRBV28 and TRBJ2-7; possibly TRBD1 for D (5 bases). CDR3 length: 15 residues. V was trimmed by 6 bases and J by 5 bases, leaving 20 bases between them. The germline V gene encodes CDR1 MDHEN and CDR2 SYDVKM. The CDR3 loop reads CASSNVRVGIDEQYF. The CDR3 DNA follows: TGTGCCAGCAGCAACGTCAGGGTTGGAATAGACGAGCAGTACTTC.

This clone was seen a few times. The chain employs TRBV4-2 and TRBJ2-3; D unresolved. Germline CDR1 is LGHNA and CDR2 is YNFKEQ. CDR3 size: 15 residues. Deletions cut 5 bases from V and 1 base from J, with 13 bases between. CDR3 nucleotide sequence: TGTGCCAGCAGCACCCGAGACCGACGCACAGATACGCAGTATTTT. This gives the protein CASSTRDRRTDTQYF.

CDR3 nucleotide sequence: TGTGCCAGCAGCTTAGGGCCCGGGACAGGGTCCCACGAGCAGTACTTC. The encoded protein is CASSLGPGTGSHEQYF. V and J are TRBV7-8 and TRBJ2-7, with TRBD1 identical over 9 bases. Germline values: CDR1 SGHVS, CDR2 FQNEAQ. Germline trimming cut 1 base from V and 5 bases from J; bases unmatched to any gene: 9. This CDR3 is built from 16 residues.